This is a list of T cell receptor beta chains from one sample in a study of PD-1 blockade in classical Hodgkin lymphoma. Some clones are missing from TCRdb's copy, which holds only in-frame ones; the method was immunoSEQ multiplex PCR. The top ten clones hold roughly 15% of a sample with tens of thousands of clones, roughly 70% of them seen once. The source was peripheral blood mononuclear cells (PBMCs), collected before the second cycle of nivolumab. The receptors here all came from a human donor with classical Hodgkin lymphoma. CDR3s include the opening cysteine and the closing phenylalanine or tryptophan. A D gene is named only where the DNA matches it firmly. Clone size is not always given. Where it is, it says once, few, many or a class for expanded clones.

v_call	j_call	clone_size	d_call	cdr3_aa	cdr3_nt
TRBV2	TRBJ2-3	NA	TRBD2	CASRGSGASTDTQYF	TGTGCCAGCAGGGGTAGCGGGGCCAGCACAGATACGCAGTATTTT
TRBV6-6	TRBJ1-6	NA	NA	CASSWGPRNSPLHF	TGTGCCAGCAGTTGGGGGCCCAGAAATTCACCCCTCCACTTT
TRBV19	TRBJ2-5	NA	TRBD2	CATDTSGGSRETQYF	TGTGCCACCGATACTAGCGGGGGCTCCCGGGAGACCCAGTACTTC
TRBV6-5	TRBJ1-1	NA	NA	CASVANTEAFF	TGTGCCAGCGTGGCGAACACTGAAGCTTTCTTT
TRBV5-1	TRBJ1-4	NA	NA	CASSLVAGLNEKLFF	TGCGCCAGCAGCTTGGTGGCAGGCCTTAATGAAAAACTGTTTTTT
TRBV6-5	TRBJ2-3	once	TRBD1	CASSSPGQISTDTQYF	TGTGCCAGCAGTTCCCCGGGACAGATTAGCACAGATACGCAGTATTTT
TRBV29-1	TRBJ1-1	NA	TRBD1	CSVEDRGGGGTEAFF	TGCAGCGTTGAAGATCGGGGAGGGGGCGGCACTGAAGCTTTCTTT
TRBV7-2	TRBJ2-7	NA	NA	CASSLKTLDSTLRGQYF	TGTGCCAGCAGCTTGAAGACGTTAGACTCCACGCTACGAGGGCAGTACTTC
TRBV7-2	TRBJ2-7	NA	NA	CASSLGGATYEQYF	TGTGCCAGCAGCTTAGGAGGGGCCACCTACGAGCAGTACTTC
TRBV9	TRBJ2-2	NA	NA	CASSLGRGVYTGELFF	TGTGCCAGCAGCCTTGGGAGGGGGGTGTACACCGGGGAGCTGTTTTTT
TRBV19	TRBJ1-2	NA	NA	CASSIGQLFYGYTF	TGTGCCAGTAGTATAGGGCAGCTTTTCTATGGCTACACCTTC
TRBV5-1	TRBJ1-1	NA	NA	CASSYGASPEAFF	TGCGCCAGCAGCTATGGGGCGTCACCTGAAGCTTTCTTT
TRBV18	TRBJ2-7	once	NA	CASSPDSHRQYEQYF	TGTGCCAGCTCTCCCGACAGCCACCGACAATACGAGCAGTACTTC
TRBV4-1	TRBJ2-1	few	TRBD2	CASSPRRLAGDFYNEQFF	TGCGCCAGCAGCCCACGACGACTAGCGGGGGACTTCTACAATGAGCAGTTCTTC
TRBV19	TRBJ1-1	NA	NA	CASSSRELGSTEAFF	TGTGCCAGTAGTTCGAGGGAACTCGGAAGCACTGAAGCTTTCTTT
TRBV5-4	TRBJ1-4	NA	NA	CASSFEQWTNEKLFF	TGTGCCAGCAGCTTTGAACAGTGGACTAATGAAAAACTGTTTTTT
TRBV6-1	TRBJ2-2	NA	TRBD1	CASSAQGAITGELLF	TGTGCCAGCAGTGCACAGGGGGCAATCACCGGGGAGCTGCTTTTT
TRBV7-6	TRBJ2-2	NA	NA	CASSLTESGPGELFF	TGTGCCAGCAGCTTAACTGAGTCAGGCCCCGGGGAGCTGTTTTTT
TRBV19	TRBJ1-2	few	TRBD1	CASSPRQGPGYTF	TGTGCCAGTAGTCCGAGACAGGGACCGGGCTACACCTTC
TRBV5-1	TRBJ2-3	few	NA	CASSFLVDTQYF	TGCGCCAGCAGCTTTCTGGTAGATACGCAGTATTTT
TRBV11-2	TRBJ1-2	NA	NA	CASSLVSVGYGYTF	TGTGCCAGCAGCTTAGTTAGCGTGGGCTATGGCTACACCTTC
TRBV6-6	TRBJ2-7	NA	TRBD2	CASSVLAGIYEQYF	TGTGCCAGCAGCGTCCTAGCGGGGATCTACGAGCAGTACTTC
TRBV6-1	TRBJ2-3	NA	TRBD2	CASSEAATSESDTQYF	TGTGCCAGCAGTGAAGCCGCGACTAGCGAGTCAGATACGCAGTATTTT
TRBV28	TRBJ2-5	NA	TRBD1	CASSLGTASGETQYF	TGTGCCAGCAGTTTGGGGACAGCGTCCGGGGAGACCCAGTACTTC
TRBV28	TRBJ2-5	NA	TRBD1	CASTTVGTGGETQYF	TGTGCCAGCACAACCGTCGGGACAGGGGGAGAGACCCAGTACTTC
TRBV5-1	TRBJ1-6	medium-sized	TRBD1	CASSPWTGDNSPLHF	TGCGCCAGCAGCCCATGGACAGGGGATAATTCACCCCTCCACTTT
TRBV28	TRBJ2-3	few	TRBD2	CASRGSGGAKDTQYF	TGTGCCAGCAGAGGAAGCGGGGGGGCTAAAGATACGCAGTATTTT
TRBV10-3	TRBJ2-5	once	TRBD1	CAIGDRAEETQYF	TGTGCCATCGGTGACAGGGCAGAAGAGACCCAGTACTTC
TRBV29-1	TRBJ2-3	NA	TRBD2	CSGSGGSTDTQYF	TGCAGCGGGAGCGGGGGTAGCACAGATACGCAGTATTTT
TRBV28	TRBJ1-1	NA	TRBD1	CASRPDRAGTEAFF	TGTGCCAGCAGACCGGACAGGGCGGGCACTGAAGCTTTCTTT
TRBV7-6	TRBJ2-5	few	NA	CASSWGNQETQYF	TGTGCCAGCAGCTGGGGTAACCAAGAGACCCAGTACTTC
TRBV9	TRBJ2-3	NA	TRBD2	CASSGGLAGVVADTQYF	TGTGCCAGCAGCGGTGGACTAGCGGGGGTAGTGGCAGATACGCAGTATTTT
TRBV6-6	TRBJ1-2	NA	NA	CASKPAGDANYGYTF	TGTGCCAGCAAACCCGCAGGGGATGCTAACTATGGCTACACCTTC
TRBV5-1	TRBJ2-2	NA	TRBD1	CASSWGTGNGELFF	TGCGCCAGCAGCTGGGGGACAGGGAACGGGGAGCTGTTTTTT
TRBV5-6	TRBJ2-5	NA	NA	CASSFGGQMIQETQYF	TGTGCCAGCAGCTTTGGAGGACAGATGATCCAAGAGACCCAGTACTTC
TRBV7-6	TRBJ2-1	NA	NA	CASRDGNNEQFF	TGTGCCAGCAGGGACGGAAACAATGAGCAGTTCTTC
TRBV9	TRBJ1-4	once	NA	CASSVAPRAEKLFF	TGTGCCAGCAGCGTAGCCCCGAGGGCGGAAAAACTGTTTTTT
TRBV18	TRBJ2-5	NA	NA	CASSPRANQETQYF	TGTGCCAGCTCACCAAGGGCCAACCAAGAGACCCAGTACTTC
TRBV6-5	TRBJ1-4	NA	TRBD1	CASSPDRVAPRLFF	TGTGCCAGCAGCCCGGACAGGGTCGCCCCTCGACTGTTTTTT
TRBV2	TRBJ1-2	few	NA	CASRAYGYTF	TGTGCCAGCAGAGCCTATGGCTACACCTTC
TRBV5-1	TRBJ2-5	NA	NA	CASSPGTPMETQYF	TGCGCCAGCAGCCCTGGGACCCCGATGGAGACCCAGTACTTC
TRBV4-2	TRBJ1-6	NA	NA	CASSQEGGYSPLHF	TGTGCCAGCAGCCAAGAGGGGGGTTATTCACCCCTCCACTTT
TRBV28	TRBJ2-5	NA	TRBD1	CASSYGQGRQETQYF	TGTGCCAGCAGTTATGGACAGGGGCGTCAAGAGACCCAGTACTTC
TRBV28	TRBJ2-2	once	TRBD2	CASSSPTSGGAGELFF	TGTGCCAGCAGTTCCCCGACTAGCGGGGGCGCCGGGGAGCTGTTTTTT
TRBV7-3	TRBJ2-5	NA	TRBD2	CASSLGLAGSSTQYF	TGTGCCAGCAGCTTAGGACTAGCGGGCTCCTCCACCCAGTACTTC
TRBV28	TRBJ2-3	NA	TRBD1	CASSTGDRGLTDTQYF	TGTGCCAGCAGTACCGGGGACAGGGGATTGACAGACACGCAGTATTTT
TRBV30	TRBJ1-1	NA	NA	CALEGEGLENTEAFF	TGTGCCTTGGAAGGGGAGGGGTTGGAGAACACTGAAGCTTTCTTT
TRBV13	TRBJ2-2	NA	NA	CASSPRRANTGELFF	TGTGCCAGCAGCCCCCGGCGAGCGAACACCGGGGAGCTGTTTTTT
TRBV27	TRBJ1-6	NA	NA	CASSYSRDSPLHF	TGTGCCAGCAGTTATTCCAGGGATTCACCCCTCCACTTT
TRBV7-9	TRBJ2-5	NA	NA	CASSLGTSTQYF	TGTGCCAGCAGCTTAGGGACTTCGACCCAGTACTTC
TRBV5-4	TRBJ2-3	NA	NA	CASSWGGAGTDTQYF	TGTGCCAGCAGCTGGGGGGGGGCCGGGACAGATACGCAGTATTTT
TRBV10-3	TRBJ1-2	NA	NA	CATLSSAAAANYGYTF	TGTGCCACTCTATCTAGTGCTGCCGCTGCTAACTATGGCTACACCTTC
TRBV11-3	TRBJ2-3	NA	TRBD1	CASSLVPAGGRDTQYF	TGTGCCAGCAGCTTAGTACCAGCAGGGGGCAGAGATACGCAGTATTTT
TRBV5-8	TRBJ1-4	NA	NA	CASSLGPWSEKLFF	TGTGCCAGCAGCTTGGGACCCTGGAGTGAAAAACTGTTTTTT
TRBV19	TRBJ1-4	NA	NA	CASSSGASNEKLFF	TGTGCCAGTAGTAGCGGGGCCTCTAATGAAAAACTGTTTTTT
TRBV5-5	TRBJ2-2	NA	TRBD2	CASSLVQRGDTGELFF	TGTGCCAGCAGCTTGGTGCAGCGGGGGGACACCGGGGAGCTGTTTTTT
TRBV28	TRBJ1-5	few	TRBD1	CASRPGTVNQPQHF	TGTGCCAGCAGACCCGGGACAGTAAATCAGCCCCAGCATTTT
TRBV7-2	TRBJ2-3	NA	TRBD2	CASLDWAGGLDTQYF	TGTGCCAGCCTAGATTGGGCGGGGGGTCTAGATACGCAGTATTTT